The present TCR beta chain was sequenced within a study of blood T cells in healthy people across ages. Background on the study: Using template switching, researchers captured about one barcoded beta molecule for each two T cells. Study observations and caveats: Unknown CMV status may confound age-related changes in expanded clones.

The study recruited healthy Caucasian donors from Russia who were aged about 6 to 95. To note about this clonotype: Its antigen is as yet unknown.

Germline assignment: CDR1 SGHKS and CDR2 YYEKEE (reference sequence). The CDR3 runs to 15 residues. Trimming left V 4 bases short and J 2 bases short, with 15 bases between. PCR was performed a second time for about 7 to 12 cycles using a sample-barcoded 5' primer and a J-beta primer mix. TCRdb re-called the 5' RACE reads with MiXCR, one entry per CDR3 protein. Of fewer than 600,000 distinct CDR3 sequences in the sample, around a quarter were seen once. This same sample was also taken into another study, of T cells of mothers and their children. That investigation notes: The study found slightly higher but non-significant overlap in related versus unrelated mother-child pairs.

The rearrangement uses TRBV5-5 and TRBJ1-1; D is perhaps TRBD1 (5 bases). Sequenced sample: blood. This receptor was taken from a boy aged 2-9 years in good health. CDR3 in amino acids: CASSRSRQINTEAFF. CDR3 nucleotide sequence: TGTGCCAGCAGCCGAAGCCGACAGATCAACACTGAAGCTTTCTTT.